Below are 21 T cell receptor beta chains sequenced from a single sample in a study of shared clonotypes between healthy human individuals. TCRdb's copy holds only in-frame clones and misses some; the assay was immunoSEQ multiplex PCR. The table has more than 2 million clones, approximately 95% seen once. Naive CD8 cells comprised CD45RO-negative, CCR7-positively selected cells, excluding terminally differentiated effector memory CD45RA+ cells. Sample: naive CD8+ T cells sorted from blood. These receptors originate from a man aged 18 to 30 in good health.

The chain recombines TRBV5-4 with TRBJ2-5, with a tentative D call TRBD2 (6 bases). The germline CDR1 and CDR2 sequences are SGHNT and YYREEE (reference sequence). This CDR3 contains 13 residues. With 1 base removed from V and 4 bases from J, the gap between germline ends came to 8 bases. In DNA form, the CDR3 reads TGTGCCAGCAGCTTGTGGACTACAGAGACCCAGTACTTC. Translating gives CASSLWTTETQYF.

The chain recombines TRBV25-1 with TRBJ1-6, with TRBD1 matching over 7 bases. CDR1 and CDR2 from the germline V gene are MGHDK and SYGVNS. The CDR3 contains 16 residues. After removal of 0 bases from V and 2 bases from J, the junction contained 1 base not matched to a gene. This CDR3 is CASSEYDRAYNSPLHF. The CDR3 DNA sequence: TGTGCCAGCAGTGAATATGACAGGGCCTATAATTCACCCCTCCACTTT.

The chain recombines TRBV5-6 with TRBJ2-3, with D hard to call. The length of the CDR3 is 13 residues. Germline CDR1 and CDR2: SGHDT and YYEEEE. Trimming stripped 2 bases from V and 3 bases from J, with 7 bases between. The CDR3 spells CASSFTETDTQYF. CDR3 bases: TGTGCCAGCAGCTTTACAGAGACAGATACGCAGTATTTT.

In DNA form, the CDR3 reads TGTGCCAGCAGCGTTTCAGGGGCTGGCGAAAAACTGTTTTTT. Its translation: CASSVSGAGEKLFF. The J gene is TRBJ1-4, the V gene TRBV11-2; D is possibly TRBD1 (6 bases). CDR1 and CDR2 from the germline V gene are SGHAT and FQNNGV. Trimming cost V 5 bases and J 8 bases, with 15 bases left between them. This CDR3 is 14 amino acids long.

The rearrangement links TRBV13 to TRBJ2-4; D may be TRBD1 or TRBD2 (5 bases each). Looked up from germline, CDR1 is PRHDT and CDR2 is FYEKMQ (reference sequence). The CDR3 consists of 16 residues. Trimming removed 2 bases from V and 1 base from J, with 12 bases in between. CDR3 DNA sequence: TGTGCCAGCAGCTTACAGGGAGTGACGGCCAAAAACATTCAGTACTTC. Its translation: CASSLQGVTAKNIQYF. The full variable domain, in which reference TRBV13 and TRBJ2-4 provide the parts outside the CDR3, is AAGVIQSPRHLIKEKRETATLKCYPIPRHDTVYWYQQGPGQDPQFLISFYEKMQSDKGSIPDRFSAQQFSDYHSELNMSSLELGDSALYFCASSLQGVTAKNIQYFGAGTRLSVL.

To note about this clone: Other DNA sequences of this sample code for an identical CDR3. This chain uses TRBV4-1 with TRBJ2-7; perhaps TRBD2 as D (6 bases). This CDR3 comprises 14 residues. V was trimmed by 0 bases and J by 1 base, leaving 7 bases between them. The germline V gene has CDR1 MGHRA and CDR2 YSYEKL. CDR3 residues: CASSQEGLSYEQYF. The CDR3 nucleotides read TGCGCCAGCAGCCAAGAGGGACTTTCCTACGAGCAGTACTTC.

This chain joins TRBV6-6 and TRBJ2-7; D call uncertain. V gave up 1 base and J gave up 1 base, with 5 bases separating them. The CDR3 consists of 13 residues. Germline CDR1 and CDR2: MNHNY and SVGAGI (reference sequence). The CDR3 here is CASSYYRSYEQYF. CDR3 DNA: TGTGCCAGCAGTTACTACCGGTCCTACGAGCAGTACTTC.

In this sample, this clone turned up once. The chain couples TRBV27 to TRBJ2-2; D might be TRBD2 (5 bases). Trimming cost V 7 bases and J 6 bases, with 15 bases left between them. CDR3 size: 14 residues. CDR1 and CDR2 from the germline V gene are MNHEY and SMNVEV (reference sequence). This chain's CDR3 is CASTSEGRAGELFF. CDR3 coding DNA: TGTGCCAGCACCTCAGAGGGTAGGGCCGGGGAGCTGTTTTTT.

The gene calls are TRBV4-3 and TRBJ2-7; D might be TRBD2 (6 bases). Deletions cut 3 bases from V and 2 bases from J, with 14 bases between. Germline assignment: CDR1 LGHNA and CDR2 YSLEER. This CDR3 comprises 15 residues. CDR3 loop: CASSHGRGRPYEQYF. Written as DNA, the CDR3 is TGCGCCAGCAGCCACGGACGGGGGAGGCCCTACGAGCAGTACTTC.

The gene calls are TRBV6-4 and TRBJ1-1, with 9 bases matching TRBD1. The germline V gene encodes CDR1 MRHNA and CDR2 SNTAGT. The CDR3 totals 15 residues. V shed 5 bases and J 6 bases; nucleotides not matched to a gene: 10. The CDR3: CASSSHGGTGPEAFF. CDR3 DNA: TGTGCCAGCAGTTCCCACGGGGGGACAGGGCCTGAAGCTTTCTTT.

The chain joins TRBV7-6 to TRBJ2-7; 8 nucleotides agree with TRBD1. Germline CDR1 and CDR2: SGHVS and FNYEAQ. The CDR3 runs to 16 residues. Trimming cost V 2 bases and J 5 bases; bases outside gene matches: 11. CDR3 bases: TGTGCCAGCAGCTTAATTACTCAGGGGGCGATGGACGAGCAGTACTTC. It yields the protein CASSLITQGAMDEQYF.

The chain links TRBV5-4 to TRBJ2-7; 12 bases fit TRBD2. V lost 0 bases and J lost 10; bases outside the gene matches: 2. The germline CDR1 and CDR2 sequences are SGHNT and YYREEE (reference sequence). This CDR3 region has 13 residues. The CDR3 bases are TGTGCCAGCAGCTTGGGACTAGCGGGGGATCAGTACTTC. The encoded protein is CASSLGLAGDQYF.

V is TRBV5-4 and J is TRBJ1-1; D not certain. This CDR3 comprises 13 residues. V was cut by 4 bases and J by 4 bases, with 11 bases left in between. Germline V gene sequence: CDR1 SGHNT, CDR2 YYREEE (reference sequence). The CDR3 is CASSGLGGTEAFF. CDR3 nucleotide sequence: TGTGCCAGCAGCGGGCTAGGAGGCACTGAAGCTTTCTTT. Using reference TRBV5-4 and TRBJ1-1 for the parts outside the CDR3, the full variable domain is ETGVTQSPTHLIKTRGQQVTLRCSSQSGHNTVSWYQQALGQGPQFIFQYYREEENGRGNFPPRFSGLQFPNYSSELNVNALELDDSALYLCASSGLGGTEAFFGQGTRLTVV.

The chain carries TRBV5-4 and TRBJ1-1; D ambiguous. V lost 4 bases and J lost 3, with 7 bases in between. Germline V gene sequence: CDR1 SGHNT, CDR2 YYREEE (reference sequence). The CDR3 is made up of 12 amino acids. The CDR3 nucleotides read TGTGCCAGCAGCCAATACGACACTGAAGCTTTCTTT. This translates into CASSQYDTEAFF.

The chain employs TRBV28 and TRBJ2-2; 7 bases map to TRBD1. This CDR3 is 15 amino acids long. J gave up 5 bases and V 7 bases, and 10 bases lay outside the gene matches. The V gene's germline CDR1 is MDHEN and CDR2 SYDVKM. The CDR3 bases are TGTGCCAGCACCCACAGGGGCGCAAGGACCGGGGAGCTGTTTTTT. As protein: CASTHRGARTGELFF.

This clone was recorded only once. An end of the junction does not agree with germline; a read error may underlie this. The sample contains more than one DNA sequence encoding this CDR3. The chain recombines TRBV5-6 with TRBJ2-3; possibly TRBD2 for D (6 bases). Germline CDR1 is SGHDT and CDR2 is YYEEEE. The CDR3 sequence is 13 residues long. This CDR3 reads CASGRGSTDTQYF. CDR3 sequence (DNA): TGTGCCAGCGGGCGGGGCAGCACAGATACTCAGTATTTT.

The rearrangement joins TRBV27 to TRBJ1-1; tentative D call: TRBD1 (5 bases). Between the trimmed V and J ends, which lost 2 bases and 0 bases, there was a span of 13 bases. CDR1 is MNHEY and CDR2 is SMNVEV in the germline V gene (reference sequence). CDR3 size: 16 residues. The CDR3 reads CASSLTGLRMNTEAFF. CDR3 bases: TGTGCCAGCAGTTTAACAGGTCTGAGGATGAACACTGAAGCTTTCTTT.

V and J are TRBV7-9 and TRBJ2-7; the D gene is possibly TRBD2 (6 bases). V dropped 3 bases and J dropped 1 base, with 10 bases sitting between them. CDR3 length: 14 amino acids. Looked up from germline, CDR1 is SEHNR and CDR2 is FQNEAQ (reference sequence). CDR3 residues: CASSFGGMSYEQYF. CDR3 DNA: TGTGCCAGCAGCTTCGGCGGGATGTCCTACGAGCAGTACTTC.

The chain links TRBV5-4 to TRBJ1-1, with D uncertain. The CDR3 extends over 14 amino acids. Germline V gene lookup returns CDR1 SGHNT and CDR2 YYREEE (reference sequence). Trimming left V 5 bases short and J 4 bases short, with 15 bases between. CDR3 DNA: TGTGCCAGCAGTCTCTCTGAGGGCACCACTGAAGCTTTCTTT. This encodes CASSLSEGTTEAFF.

The sample holds one count of this clone. The chain employs TRBV13 and TRBJ2-7, with 8 bases that match TRBD1. After removal of 5 bases from V and 3 bases from J, the junction contained 3 bases not matched to a gene. Germline V gene data show CDR1 as PRHDT and CDR2 as FYEKMQ (reference sequence). The CDR3 runs to 13 residues. Written as DNA, the CDR3 is TGTGCCAGCAGCAGGGACAGGAACTACGAGCAGTACTTC. Residues: CASSRDRNYEQYF.

The chain carries TRBV4-1 and TRBJ1-2; possibly TRBD1 for D (5 bases). This CDR3 has 15 residues. The V gene's germline CDR1 is MGHRA and CDR2 YSYEKL. V lost 0 bases, J lost 8 bases, and 16 bases lay in between. The CDR3 region has the DNA TGCGCCAGCAGCCAAGAAGCGACCCTCAGGGACGGCTACACCTTC. It encodes CASSQEATLRDGYTF.